This entry lists 5 T cell receptor beta chains sequenced from one sample in a study of blood T cell repertoires in COVID-19. Measured with immunoSEQ multiplex PCR; TCRdb has only the in-frame clones, and not every one. This sample carries roughly 60,000 clones, almost 90% of them seen once, and the ten largest clones take around 8.5%. Sequencing was performed on peripheral blood. The source is a man aged 55 to 70 with active COVID-19.

J is TRBJ2-2 and V is TRBV30; D gene unclear. V lost 2 bases to trimming and J lost 6 bases, with 10 bases between them. The CDR3 is 13 amino acids. From germline, CDR1 is GTSNPN and CDR2 SVGIG (reference sequence). The CDR3 region has the DNA TGTGCCTGGAGTCTCATAGCCCCCGGGGAGCTGTTTTTT. It specifies CAWSLIAPGELFF.

The rearrangement joins TRBV2 to TRBJ2-5; 10 bases map to TRBD2. Germline loops: CDR1 SNHLY, CDR2 FYNNEI. The CDR3 covers 14 residues. V was clipped by 7 bases and J by 7 bases; unmatched bases: 9. Written as DNA, the CDR3 is TGTGCCAGCATTGTAGCCCTAGCGGGAGCGACCCAGTACTTC. Its protein is CASIVALAGATQYF.

This chain links TRBV3-1 (or the pseudogene TRBV3-2) with TRBJ2-3; TRBD2 matches 11 bases. V was clipped by 2 bases and J by 4 bases; unmatched bases: 2. CDR3 length: 15 amino acids. Looked up from germline, CDR1 is LGHDT and CDR2 is YNNKEL (reference sequence). This CDR3 reads CASSQLAGGPDTQYF. The CDR3 region has the DNA TGTGCCAGCAGCCAACTAGCGGGAGGACCAGATACGCAGTATTTT.

CDR3 in amino acids: CASSQERTSGPYEQYF. CDR3 sequence (DNA): TGTGCCAGCAGCCAAGAAAGGACTAGCGGCCCCTACGAGCAGTACTTC. J is TRBJ2-7 and V is TRBV3-1 (or the pseudogene TRBV3-2); 10 nucleotides agree with TRBD2. Trimming cost V 0 bases and J 2 bases; bases outside gene matches: 4. The V gene's germline CDR1 is LGHDT and CDR2 YNNKEL (reference sequence). The CDR3 loop spans 16 amino acids.

This chain links TRBV30 with TRBJ2-4; TRBD1 aligns across 10 bases. V was pared by 4 bases and J by 8 bases, with 11 bases of the junction left unmatched. Germline V gives CDR1 GTSNPN, CDR2 SVGIG (reference sequence). CDR3 length: 15 amino acids. CDR3 sequence: CAWKGGTGVVDIQYF. The CDR3 nucleotides read TGTGCCTGGAAGGGTGGGACAGGGGTTGTCGACATTCAGTACTTC.